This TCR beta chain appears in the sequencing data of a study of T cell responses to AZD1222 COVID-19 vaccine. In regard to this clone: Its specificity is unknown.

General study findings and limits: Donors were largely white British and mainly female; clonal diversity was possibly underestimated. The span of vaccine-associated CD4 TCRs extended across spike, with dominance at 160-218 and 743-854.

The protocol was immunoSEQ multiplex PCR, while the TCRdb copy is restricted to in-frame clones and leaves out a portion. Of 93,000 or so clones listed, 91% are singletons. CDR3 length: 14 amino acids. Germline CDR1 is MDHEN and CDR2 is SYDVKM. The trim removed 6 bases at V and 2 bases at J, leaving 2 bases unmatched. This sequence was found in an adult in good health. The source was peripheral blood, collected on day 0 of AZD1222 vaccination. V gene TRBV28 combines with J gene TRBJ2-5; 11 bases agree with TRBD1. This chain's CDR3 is CASRDRGLQETQYF. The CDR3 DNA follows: TGTGCCAGCAGGGACAGGGGGCTACAAGAGACCCAGTACTTC. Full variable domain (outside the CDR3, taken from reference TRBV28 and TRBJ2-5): DVKVTQSSRYLVKRTGEKVFLECVQDMDHENMFWYRQDPGLGLRLIYFSYDVKMKEKGDIPEGYSVSREKKERFSLILESASTNQTSMYLCASRDRGLQETQYFGPGTRLLVL.